What follows are 14 T cell receptor beta chains derived from one specimen sequenced in a study of shared clonotypes between healthy human individuals. Sequenced by immunoSEQ multiplex PCR; TCRdb stores in-frame clones only, minus some. The sample has 2 million to 3 million clones; 85% to 95% are singletons. Specimen: naive CD4+ T cells sorted from blood. The subset denotes: CD45RA+ positively selected. The receptors were sampled from a man aged 18 to 30 in good health.

The chain carries TRBV27 and TRBJ2-5; 11 bases match TRBD2. The CDR3 loop spans 18 amino acids. CDR1 is MNHEY and CDR2 is SMNVEV in the germline V gene (reference sequence). Unmatched junction bases numbered 14, after V lost 5 bases and J lost 3 bases. The CDR3: CASSDSFLAGGIKETQYF. The CDR3 bases are TGTGCCAGCAGTGACTCATTCCTAGCGGGGGGAATAAAAGAGACCCAGTACTTC.

Details on this clone: The same CDR3 also results from other DNA sequences found in this sample. The V call is TRBV6-5, the J call TRBJ2-5; D might be TRBD2 (6 bases). Germline loops: CDR1 MNHEY, CDR2 SVGAGI. The CDR3 runs 14 residues. The V end was cut by 2 bases, the J end by 4 bases, with 11 bases between. CDR3 residues: CASSYSGSRETQYF. CDR3 in DNA: TGTGCCAGCAGTTACAGCGGGTCACGAGAGACCCAGTACTTC.

The CDR3 nucleotides read TGTGCCGGGGGACTAGCGGGTGTCACCGGGGAGCTGTTTTTT. Its protein product is CAGGLAGVTGELFF. The chain carries TRBV11-2 and TRBJ2-2; 12 nucleotides agree with TRBD2. Germline V gene lookup returns CDR1 SGHAT and CDR2 FQNNGV. The junction had 5 bases not matched to a gene; V was cut back by 11 bases and J by 4 bases. The length of the CDR3 is 14 residues.

The chain couples TRBV5-8 to TRBJ2-5, with D possibly matching TRBD1 (6 bases). Trimming took off 4 bases at V and 5 bases at J, with 12 bases between the two ends. Per germline, CDR1 SGHTS and CDR2 YDEGEE. The CDR3 loop spans 13 amino acids. CDR3 in amino acids: CASSPYRVETQYF. The CDR3 nucleotides are TGTGCCAGCAGCCCTTACAGGGTCGAGACCCAGTACTTC.

V is TRBV11-2 and J is TRBJ1-1; D is unresolved. The germline V gene encodes CDR1 SGHAT and CDR2 FQNNGV. Deletions cut 0 bases from V and 10 bases from J, with 9 bases between. The CDR3 spans 12 residues. CDR3 sequence reads: CASSLEVGGAFF. CDR3 sequence (DNA): TGTGCCAGCAGCTTAGAAGTGGGAGGAGCTTTCTTT.

The chain couples TRBV7-2 to TRBJ1-5, with 9 bases that match TRBD1. Germline V gives CDR1 SGHTA, CDR2 FQGNSA. Trimming took 1 base from V and 5 from J; bases not matched to a gene: 3. The CDR3 has 15 amino acids. The CDR3 DNA sequence: TGTGCCAGCAGCTTAGACAGGGGGCACGATCAGCCCCAGCATTTT. This sequence encodes CASSLDRGHDQPQHF.

This chain connects TRBV9 to TRBJ2-7, with TRBD2 as a possible D gene (6 bases). This CDR3 spans 13 amino acids. V lost 0 bases, J lost 7 bases, and 11 bases lay in between. Germline V gene lookup returns CDR1 SGDLS and CDR2 YYNGEE. CDR3 coding DNA: TGTGCCAGCAGCGTAGGTCCGGAGGGGGAGCAGTACTTC. This encodes CASSVGPEGEQYF.

Written as DNA, the CDR3 is TGTGCCTGGAGTGTCGGTCAAGCGGACAATCAGCCCCAGCATTTT. It translates to CAWSVGQADNQPQHF. This chain connects TRBV30 to TRBJ1-5, with D unresolved. In germline, CDR1 is GTSNPN, CDR2 SVGIG (reference sequence). This CDR3 has 15 amino acids. V gave up 0 bases and J gave up 3 bases, with 12 bases separating them.

The gene calls are TRBV2 and TRBJ2-5, with TRBD1 matching over 10 bases. The CDR3 is 14 amino acids. V dropped 6 bases and J dropped 5; count of bases not matched to a gene: 6. CDR1 is SNHLY, CDR2 FYNNEI, per germline. The CDR3 reads CASSGQGGVETQYF. The CDR3 DNA is TGTGCCAGCAGCGGACAGGGGGGGGTGGAGACCCAGTACTTC.

V and J are TRBV13 and TRBJ1-6; D gene uncertain. The CDR3 spans 14 residues. V was trimmed by 3 bases and J by 7 bases, leaving 10 bases between them. Germline V gene lookup returns CDR1 PRHDT and CDR2 FYEKMQ (reference sequence). Here the CDR3 DNA reads TGTGCCAGCAGCTTTATCGCGAAAAATTCACCCCTCCACTTT. It translates to CASSFIAKNSPLHF.

This clone came up once. The rearrangement links TRBV7-9 to TRBJ1-2; a possible D gene is TRBD1 (5 bases). The germline V gene encodes CDR1 SEHNR and CDR2 FQNEAQ (reference sequence). The length of the CDR3 is 14 residues. Trimming took 5 bases from V and 6 from J, leaving 16 bases between them. CDR3: CASSTGPPDHGYTF. Written as DNA, the CDR3 is TGTGCCAGCAGCACGGGGCCTCCGGACCATGGCTACACCTTC.

The chain joins TRBV21-1 to TRBJ1-2. TRBV21-1 counts as a pseudogene. The CDR3 loop spans 12 amino acids. The CDR3 loop is CASSTLFNGYTF. DNA of the CDR3: TGTGCCAGCAGCACTTTATTCAATGGCTACACCTTC.

V and J are TRBV10-2 and TRBJ1-5; 7 positions match TRBD1. This CDR3 is built from 14 residues. V shed 5 bases and J 3 bases; nucleotides not matched to a gene: 4. In germline, CDR1 is WSHSY, CDR2 SAAADI. CDR3: CASSQGVSNQPQHF. The CDR3, as DNA: TGCGCCAGCAGTCAGGGGGTCTCCAATCAGCCCCAGCATTTT.

The V and J genes are TRBV2 and TRBJ2-7; D is unclear. Germline V gives CDR1 SNHLY, CDR2 FYNNEI. V was clipped by 7 bases and J by 7 bases, with 11 bases between them. CDR3 length equals 11 residues. The CDR3 nucleotides are TGTGCCAGCACCCGTTTCGGGGAGCAGTACTTC. Translation: CASTRFGEQYF.